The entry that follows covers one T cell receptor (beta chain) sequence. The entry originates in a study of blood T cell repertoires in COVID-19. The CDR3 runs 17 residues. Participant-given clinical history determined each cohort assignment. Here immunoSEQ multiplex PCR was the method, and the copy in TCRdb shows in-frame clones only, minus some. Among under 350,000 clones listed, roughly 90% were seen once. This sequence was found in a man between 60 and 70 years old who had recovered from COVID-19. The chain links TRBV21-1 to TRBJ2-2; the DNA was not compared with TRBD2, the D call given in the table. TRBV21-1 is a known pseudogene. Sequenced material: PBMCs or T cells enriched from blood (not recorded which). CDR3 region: CASSGNSGRANTGELFF. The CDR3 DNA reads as TGTGCCAGCAGCGGAAATAGCGGGAGGGCTAACACCGGGGAGCTGTTTTTT.